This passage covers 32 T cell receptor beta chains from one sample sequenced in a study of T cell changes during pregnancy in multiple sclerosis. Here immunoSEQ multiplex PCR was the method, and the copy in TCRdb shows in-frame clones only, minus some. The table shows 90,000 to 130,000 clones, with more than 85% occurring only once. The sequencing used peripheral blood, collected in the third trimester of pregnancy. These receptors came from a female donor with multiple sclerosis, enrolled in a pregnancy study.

The CDR3 loop is CASSLEGGPYEQYF. The DNA for the CDR3 is TGCGCCAGCAGCTTGGAGGGGGGGCCCTACGAGCAGTACTTC. The J gene is TRBJ2-7, the V gene TRBV5-1, with D tentatively TRBD2 (7 bases). Per germline, CDR1 SGHRS and CDR2 YFSETQ. Trimming removed 0 bases from V and 2 bases from J, with 9 bases in between. The CDR3 runs 14 residues.

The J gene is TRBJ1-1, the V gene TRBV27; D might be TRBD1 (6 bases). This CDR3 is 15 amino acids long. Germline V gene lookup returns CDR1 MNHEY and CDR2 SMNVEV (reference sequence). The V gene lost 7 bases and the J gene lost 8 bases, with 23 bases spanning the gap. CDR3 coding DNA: TGTGCCAGCAAGTCCACTTTAACCCGACAGGAAGAAGCTTTCTTT. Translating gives CASKSTLTRQEEAFF.

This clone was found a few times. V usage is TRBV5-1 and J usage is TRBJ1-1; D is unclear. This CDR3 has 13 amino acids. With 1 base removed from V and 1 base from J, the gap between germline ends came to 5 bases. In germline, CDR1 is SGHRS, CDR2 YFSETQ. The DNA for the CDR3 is TGCGCCAGCAGCTTGACAGAGAACACTGAAGCTTTCTTT. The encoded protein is CASSLTENTEAFF.

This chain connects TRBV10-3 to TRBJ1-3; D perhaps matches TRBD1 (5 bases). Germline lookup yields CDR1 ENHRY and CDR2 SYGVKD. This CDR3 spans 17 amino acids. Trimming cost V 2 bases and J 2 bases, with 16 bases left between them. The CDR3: CAISERAQGDTGNTIYF. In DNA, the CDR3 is TGTGCCATCAGTGAGCGGGCCCAGGGCGATACTGGAAACACCATATATTTT.

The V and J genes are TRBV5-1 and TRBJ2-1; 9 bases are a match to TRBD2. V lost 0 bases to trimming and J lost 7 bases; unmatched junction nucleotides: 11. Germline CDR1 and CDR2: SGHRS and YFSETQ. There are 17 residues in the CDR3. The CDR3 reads CASSLENSGRPGNEQFF. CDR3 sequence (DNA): TGCGCCAGCAGCTTGGAGAACAGCGGGAGGCCGGGTAATGAGCAGTTCTTC.

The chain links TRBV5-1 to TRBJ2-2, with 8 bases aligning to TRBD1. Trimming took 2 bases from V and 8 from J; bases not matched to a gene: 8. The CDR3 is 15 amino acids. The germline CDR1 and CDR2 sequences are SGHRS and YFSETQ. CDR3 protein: CASSFNSGTGGELFF. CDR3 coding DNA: TGCGCCAGCAGCTTCAATTCCGGGACAGGTGGGGAGCTGTTTTTT. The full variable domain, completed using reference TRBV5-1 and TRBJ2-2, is KAGVTQTPRYLIKTRGQQVTLSCSPISGHRSVSWYQQTPGQGLQFLFEYFSETQRNKGNFPGRFSGRQFSNSRSEMNVSTLELGDSALYLCASSFNSGTGGELFFGEGSRLTVL.

As DNA, the CDR3 is TGTGCCAGCAGTGAGGATTGGGCAGCCTCCTACGAGCAGTACTTC. This codes for CASSEDWAASYEQYF. The chain has TRBV6-1 and TRBJ2-7; D uncertain. Germline V gene data show CDR1 as MNHNS and CDR2 as SASEGT. The V end lost 3 bases, the J end lost 0 bases, and 12 bases lay between the germline ends. The CDR3 consists of 15 residues.

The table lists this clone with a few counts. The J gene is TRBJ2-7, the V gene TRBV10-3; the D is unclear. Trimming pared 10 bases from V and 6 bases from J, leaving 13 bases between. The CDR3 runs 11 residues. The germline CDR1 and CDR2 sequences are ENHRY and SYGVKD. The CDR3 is CATLSGPEQYF. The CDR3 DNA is TGTGCCACCCTGTCCGGTCCCGAGCAGTACTTC.

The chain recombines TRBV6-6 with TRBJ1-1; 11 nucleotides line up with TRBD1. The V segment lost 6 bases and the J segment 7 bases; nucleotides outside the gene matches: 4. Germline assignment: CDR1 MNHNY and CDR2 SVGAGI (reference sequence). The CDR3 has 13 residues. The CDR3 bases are TGTGCCAGCAGCGGACAGGGGGCAATTGAAGCTTTCTTT. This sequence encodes CASSGQGAIEAFF.

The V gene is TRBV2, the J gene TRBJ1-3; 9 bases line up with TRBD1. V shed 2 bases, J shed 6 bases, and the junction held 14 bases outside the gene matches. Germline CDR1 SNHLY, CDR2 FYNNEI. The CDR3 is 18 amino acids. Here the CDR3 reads CASSEIIRDRVRANTIYF. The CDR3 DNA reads TGTGCCAGCAGTGAAATAATTAGGGACAGGGTGCGTGCAAACACCATATATTTT.

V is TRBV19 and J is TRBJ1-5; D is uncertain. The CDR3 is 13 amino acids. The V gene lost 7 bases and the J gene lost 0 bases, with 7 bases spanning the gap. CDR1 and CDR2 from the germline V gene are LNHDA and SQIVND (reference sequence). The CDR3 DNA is TGTGCCAGTACCTTATCTAGCAATCAGCCCCAGCATTTT. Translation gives CASTLSSNQPQHF.

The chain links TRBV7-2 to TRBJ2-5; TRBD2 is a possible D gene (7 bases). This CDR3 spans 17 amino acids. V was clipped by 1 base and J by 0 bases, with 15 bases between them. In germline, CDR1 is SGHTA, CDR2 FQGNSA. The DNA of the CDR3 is TGTGCCAGCAGCTTAGATCGCGGGGGCTCGTACCAAGAGACCCAGTACTTC. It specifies CASSLDRGGSYQETQYF.

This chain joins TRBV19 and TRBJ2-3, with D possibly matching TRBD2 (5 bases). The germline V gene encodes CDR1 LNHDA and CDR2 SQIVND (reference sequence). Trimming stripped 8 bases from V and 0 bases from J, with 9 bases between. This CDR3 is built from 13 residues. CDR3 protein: CASGERSTDTQYF. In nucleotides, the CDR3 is TGTGCCAGTGGGGAGAGGAGCACAGATACGCAGTATTTT.

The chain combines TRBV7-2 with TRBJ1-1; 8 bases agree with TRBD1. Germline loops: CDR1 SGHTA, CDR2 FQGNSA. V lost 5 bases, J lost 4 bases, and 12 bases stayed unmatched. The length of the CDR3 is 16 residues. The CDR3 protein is CASSPRTGRWTTEAFF. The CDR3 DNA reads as TGTGCCAGCAGCCCACGGACAGGGCGTTGGACCACTGAAGCTTTCTTT.

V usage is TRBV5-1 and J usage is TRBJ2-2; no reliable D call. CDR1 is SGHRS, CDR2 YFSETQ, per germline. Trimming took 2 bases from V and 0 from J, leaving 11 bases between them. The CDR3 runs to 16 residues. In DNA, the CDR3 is TGCGCCAGCAGCTTATCTCAGTTCGCGAACACCGGGGAGCTGTTTTTT. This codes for CASSLSQFANTGELFF.

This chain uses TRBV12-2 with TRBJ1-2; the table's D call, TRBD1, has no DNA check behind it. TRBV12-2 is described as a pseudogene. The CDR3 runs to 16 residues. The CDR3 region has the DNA TGTGCAAGTCGCTTAGTGCAGGACAGGAGCCTCTATGGCTACACCTTC. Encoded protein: CASRLVQDRSLYGYTF.

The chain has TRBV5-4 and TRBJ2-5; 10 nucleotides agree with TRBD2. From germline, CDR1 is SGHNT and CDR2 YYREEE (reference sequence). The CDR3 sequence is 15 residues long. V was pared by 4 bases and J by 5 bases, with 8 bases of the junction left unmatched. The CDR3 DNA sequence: TGTGCCAGCAGCCAACCTAGCGGGAGTCCCGAGACCCAGTACTTC. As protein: CASSQPSGSPETQYF.

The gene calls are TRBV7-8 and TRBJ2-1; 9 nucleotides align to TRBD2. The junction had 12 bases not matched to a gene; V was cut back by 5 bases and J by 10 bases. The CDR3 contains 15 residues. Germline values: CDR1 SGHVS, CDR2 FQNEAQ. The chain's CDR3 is CASSDLSGSSREQFF. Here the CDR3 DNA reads TGTGCCAGCAGCGATCTTAGCGGGAGTAGTAGAGAGCAGTTCTTC.

As DNA, the CDR3 is TGTGCCAGCAGCTTAGCGGTATTACAGGGCAATCAGCCCCAGCATTTT. Encoded protein: CASSLAVLQGNQPQHF. The chain links TRBV7-8 to TRBJ1-5, with TRBD1 as a possible D gene (5 bases). Germline V gene data show CDR1 as SGHVS and CDR2 as FQNEAQ. CDR3 length: 16 amino acids. V gave up 0 bases and J gave up 2 bases, with 11 bases separating them.

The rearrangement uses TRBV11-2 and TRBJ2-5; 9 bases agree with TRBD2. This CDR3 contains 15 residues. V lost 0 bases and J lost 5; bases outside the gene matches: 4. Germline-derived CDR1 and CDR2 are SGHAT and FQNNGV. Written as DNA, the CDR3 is TGTGCCAGCAGCTTAGAGCGGGGGGGCGTGGAGACCCAGTACTTC. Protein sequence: CASSLERGGVETQYF.

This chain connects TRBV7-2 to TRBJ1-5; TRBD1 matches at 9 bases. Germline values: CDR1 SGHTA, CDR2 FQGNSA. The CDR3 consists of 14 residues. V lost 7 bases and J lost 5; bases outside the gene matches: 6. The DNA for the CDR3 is TGTGCCAGCACCGGGACAGGGAGAGATCAGCCCCAGCATTTT. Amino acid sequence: CASTGTGRDQPQHF.

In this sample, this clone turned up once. CDR3 amino acids: CAISESIETGRTGELFF. CDR3 bases: TGTGCCATCAGTGAGAGTATCGAGACAGGGCGAACCGGGGAGCTGTTTTTT. The V gene is TRBV10-3, the J gene TRBJ2-2; 7 bases fit TRBD1. Trimming cost V 2 bases and J 5 bases; bases outside gene matches: 11. The CDR3 spans 17 residues. Per germline, CDR1 ENHRY and CDR2 SYGVKD.

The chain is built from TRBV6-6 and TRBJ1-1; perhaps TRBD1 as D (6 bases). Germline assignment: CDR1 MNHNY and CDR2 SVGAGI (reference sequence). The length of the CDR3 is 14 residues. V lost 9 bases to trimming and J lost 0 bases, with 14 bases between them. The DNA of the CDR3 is TGTGCCAGTACCGACTGGGGGCTGAACACTGAAGCTTTCTTT. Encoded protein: CASTDWGLNTEAFF.

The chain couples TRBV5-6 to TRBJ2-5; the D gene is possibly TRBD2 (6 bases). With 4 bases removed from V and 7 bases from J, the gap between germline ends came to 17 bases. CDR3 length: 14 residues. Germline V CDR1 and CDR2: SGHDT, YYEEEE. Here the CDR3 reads CASSQRGGPGTQYF. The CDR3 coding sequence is TGTGCCAGCAGCCAGAGGGGAGGACCAGGGACCCAGTACTTC.

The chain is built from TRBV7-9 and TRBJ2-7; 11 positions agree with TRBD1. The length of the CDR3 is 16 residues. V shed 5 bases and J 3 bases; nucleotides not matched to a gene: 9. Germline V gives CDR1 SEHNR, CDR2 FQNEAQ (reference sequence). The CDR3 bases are TGTGCCAGCAGCGCGGACAGGGGGCTGTCGCACTACGAGCAGTACTTC. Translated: CASSADRGLSHYEQYF.

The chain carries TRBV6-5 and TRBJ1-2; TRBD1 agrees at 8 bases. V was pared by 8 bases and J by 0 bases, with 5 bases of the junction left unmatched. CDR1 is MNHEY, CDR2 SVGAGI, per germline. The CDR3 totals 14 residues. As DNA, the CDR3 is TGTGCCAGCGGCAGACAGGGGACTAACTATGGCTACACCTTC. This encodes CASGRQGTNYGYTF.

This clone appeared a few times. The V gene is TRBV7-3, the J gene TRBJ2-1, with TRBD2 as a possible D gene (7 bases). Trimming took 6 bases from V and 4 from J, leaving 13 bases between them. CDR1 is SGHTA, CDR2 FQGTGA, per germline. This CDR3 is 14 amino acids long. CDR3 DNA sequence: TGTGCCAGCAGTCGGGGAGGGGGTTACAATGAGCAGTTCTTC. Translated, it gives CASSRGGGYNEQFF.

CDR3 DNA: TGCGCCAGCAGCGTCCACCACGAGCAGTACTTC. Encoded protein: CASSVHHEQYF. The V and J genes are TRBV5-1 and TRBJ2-5; D not certain. Near its end, the DNA agrees better with TRBJ2-7, so the J call may be wrong. The CDR3 length is 11 residues. Germline V gene sequence: CDR1 SGHRS, CDR2 YFSETQ.

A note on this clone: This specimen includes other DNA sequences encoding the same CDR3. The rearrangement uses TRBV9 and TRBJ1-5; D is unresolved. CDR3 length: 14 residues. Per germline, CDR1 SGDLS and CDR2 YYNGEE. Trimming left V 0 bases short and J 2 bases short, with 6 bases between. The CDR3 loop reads CASSVGGGNQPQHF. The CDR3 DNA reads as TGTGCCAGCAGCGTAGGAGGAGGCAATCAGCCCCAGCATTTT.

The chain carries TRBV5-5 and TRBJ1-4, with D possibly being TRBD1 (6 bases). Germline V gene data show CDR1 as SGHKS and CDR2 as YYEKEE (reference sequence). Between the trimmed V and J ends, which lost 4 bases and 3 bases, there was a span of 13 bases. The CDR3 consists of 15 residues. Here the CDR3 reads CASSPQGLANEKLFF. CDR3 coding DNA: TGTGCCAGCAGCCCGCAGGGGCTTGCTAATGAAAAACTGTTTTTT. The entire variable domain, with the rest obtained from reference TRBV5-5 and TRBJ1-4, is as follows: DAGVTQSPTHLIKTRGQQVTLRCSPISGHKSVSWYQQVLGQGPQFIFQYYEKEERGRGNFPDRFSARQFPNYSSELNVNALLLGDSALYLCASSPQGLANEKLFFGSGTQLSVL.

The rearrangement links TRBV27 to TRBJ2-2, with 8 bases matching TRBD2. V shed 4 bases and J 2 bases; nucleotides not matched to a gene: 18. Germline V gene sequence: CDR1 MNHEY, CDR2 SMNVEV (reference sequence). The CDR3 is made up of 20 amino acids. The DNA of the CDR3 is TGTGCCAGCAGTTCTGGGGTCGACGGCTACCGGGAGGGCAACACCGGGGAGCTGTTTTTT. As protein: CASSSGVDGYREGNTGELFF.

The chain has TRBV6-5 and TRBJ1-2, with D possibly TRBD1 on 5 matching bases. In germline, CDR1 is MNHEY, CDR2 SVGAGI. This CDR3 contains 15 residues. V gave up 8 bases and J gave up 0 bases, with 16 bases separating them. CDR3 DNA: TGTGCCAGCCGCCACCGGGGGGGAGCTAACTATGGCTACACCTTC. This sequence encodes CASRHRGGANYGYTF.